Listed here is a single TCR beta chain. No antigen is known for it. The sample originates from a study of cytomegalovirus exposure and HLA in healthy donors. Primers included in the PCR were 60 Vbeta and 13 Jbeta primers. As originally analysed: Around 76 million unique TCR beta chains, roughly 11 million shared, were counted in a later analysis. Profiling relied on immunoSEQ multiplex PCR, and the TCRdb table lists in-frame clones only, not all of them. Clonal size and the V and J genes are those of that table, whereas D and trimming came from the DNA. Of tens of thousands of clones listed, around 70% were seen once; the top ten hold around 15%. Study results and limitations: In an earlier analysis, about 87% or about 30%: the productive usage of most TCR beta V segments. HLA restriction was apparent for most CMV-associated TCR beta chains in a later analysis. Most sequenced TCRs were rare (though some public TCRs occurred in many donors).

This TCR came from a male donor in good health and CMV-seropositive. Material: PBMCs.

The CDR3 nucleotides are TGTGCCAGCTCACCACCCAGTCAGGGCTCTAATGAAAAACTGTTTTTT. Translation gives CASSPPSQGSNEKLFF. The chain couples TRBV18 to TRBJ1-4, with D possibly TRBD1 on 5 matching bases. V was pared by 0 bases and J by 3 bases, with 11 bases between. The germline V gene has CDR1 KGHSH and CDR2 LQKENI. The CDR3 covers 16 residues.